One sample yielded the 21 T cell receptor beta chains listed below, sequenced in a study of CD8 T cells in Susac syndrome. cDNA came from roughly 0.47 to 1 ug RNA primed by random hexamers. MiXCR was run by TCRdb on the immunoSEQ multiplex PCR reads, yielding one entry per CDR3 protein. The sample records under 300,000 distinct CDR3 sequences, almost 97% being singletons. The source material was CD4+ T cells from PBMCs. All receptors come from a human donor with Susac syndrome.

The chain joins TRBV2 to TRBJ2-7; 12 bases match TRBD2. Trimming cost V 5 bases and J 2 bases; bases outside gene matches: 4. The CDR3 has 15 amino acids. CDR1 and CDR2 from the germline V gene are SNHLY and FYNNEI. The CDR3 protein is CASSKGLAGPYEQYF. The DNA of the CDR3 is TGTGCCAGCAGTAAGGGACTAGCGGGCCCCTACGAGCAGTACTTC. Full variable domain (remainder filled in from reference TRBV2 and TRBJ2-7): EPEVTQTPSHQVTQMGQEVILRCVPISNHLYFYWYRQILGQKVEFLVSFYNNEISEKSEIFDDQFSVERPDGSNFTLKIRSTKLEDSAMYFCASSKGLAGPYEQYFGPGTRLTVT.

A few counts support this clonotype. The chain uses TRBV29-1 and TRBJ1-2; D remains unclear. Germline CDR1 reads SQVTM; CDR2 reads ANQGSEA. The CDR3 length is 12 residues. The V end lost 4 bases, the J end lost 2 bases, and 8 bases lay between the germline ends. Written as DNA, the CDR3 is TGCAGCGTTGGGGAGGGAAACTATGGCTACACCTTC. Amino acid sequence: CSVGEGNYGYTF.

The rearrangement links TRBV9 to TRBJ2-1; D call uncertain. The V and J ends lost 3 bases and 10 bases respectively, with 11 bases between them. Germline-derived CDR1 and CDR2 are SGDLS and YYNGEE. The CDR3 is 12 amino acids. CDR3: CASSGFAQEQFF. DNA of the CDR3: TGTGCCAGCAGCGGATTTGCCCAGGAGCAGTTCTTC.

The rearrangement links TRBV7-2 to TRBJ2-3; 7 bases are a match to TRBD2. Germline assignment: CDR1 SGHTA and CDR2 FQGNSA. The CDR3 has 14 residues. After removal of 3 bases from V and 6 bases from J, the junction contained 6 bases not matched to a gene. The CDR3 is CASSFGLERDTQYF. The CDR3 coding sequence is TGTGCCAGCAGCTTCGGACTAGAGAGGGATACGCAGTATTTT.

The chain recombines TRBV10-3 with TRBJ2-1; no clear D gene. Between the trimmed V and J ends, which lost 4 bases and 5 bases, there was a span of 12 bases. Germline CDR1 and CDR2: ENHRY and SYGVKD. The CDR3 consists of 14 residues. CDR3 region: CAISVQTGHNEQFF. CDR3 nucleotide sequence: TGTGCCATCAGTGTACAAACCGGCCACAATGAGCAGTTCTTC.

This chain uses TRBV25-1 with TRBJ2-2, with 9 positions matching TRBD2. Germline-derived CDR1 and CDR2 are MGHDK and SYGVNS. After removal of 4 bases from V and 6 bases from J, the junction contained 3 bases not matched to a gene. This CDR3 contains 14 residues. The CDR3 nucleotides read TGTGCCAGCAGTGCCTGGACTAGCGCCGGGGAGCTGTTTTTT. Encoded protein: CASSAWTSAGELFF.

The gene calls are TRBV9 and TRBJ2-3; D is possibly TRBD1 (5 bases). Trimming pared 0 bases from V and 2 bases from J, leaving 10 bases between. The CDR3 loop spans 15 amino acids. The V gene's germline CDR1 is SGDLS and CDR2 YYNGEE. This CDR3 is CASSVGGSYTDTQYF. In DNA, the CDR3 is TGTGCCAGCAGCGTAGGGGGCAGTTACACAGATACGCAGTATTTT. Full variable domain (rest looked up from reference TRBV9 and TRBJ2-3): DSGVTQTPKHLITATGQRVTLRCSPRSGDLSVYWYQQSLDQGLQFLIQYYNGEERAKGNILERFSAQQFPDLHSELNLSSLELGDSALYFCASSVGGSYTDTQYFGPGTRLTVL.

The V and J genes are TRBV18 and TRBJ2-3; TRBD2 agrees at 10 bases. From germline, CDR1 is KGHSH and CDR2 LQKENI. The CDR3 runs 18 residues. V lost 3 bases and J lost 8; bases outside the gene matches: 17. The CDR3 coding sequence is TGTGCCAGCTCACCGTCAACTAGCGGGATTTTACCACCCGGTACGCAGTATTTT. Protein sequence: CASSPSTSGILPPGTQYF.

The chain has TRBV13 and TRBJ2-1; D is undetermined. V was pared by 3 bases and J by 10 bases, with 16 bases between. The CDR3 sequence is 14 residues long. Germline V gene lookup returns CDR1 PRHDT and CDR2 FYEKMQ (reference sequence). The CDR3 reads CASSFHLVLREQFF. CDR3 nucleotide sequence: TGTGCCAGCAGCTTCCATCTGGTTCTCCGGGAGCAGTTCTTC.

V is TRBV5-1 and J is TRBJ2-7; 9 nucleotides align to TRBD2. In germline, CDR1 is SGHRS, CDR2 YFSETQ. The CDR3 is 16 amino acids. V lost 5 bases to trimming and J lost 3 bases; unmatched junction nucleotides: 12. The CDR3, as DNA: TGCGCCAGCAGTGAAGCGGGGGGAACGCGATACTACGAGCAGTACTTC. Its protein is CASSEAGGTRYYEQYF.

The chain carries TRBV27 and TRBJ1-2, with D unclear. The V and J ends lost 2 bases and 1 base respectively, with 11 bases between them. Germline CDR1 reads MNHEY; CDR2 reads SMNVEV (reference sequence). CDR3 length equals 15 residues. CDR3 bases: TGTGCCAGCAGTTTAGAGAAGGGTTTTAACTATGGCTACACCTTC. It translates to CASSLEKGFNYGYTF.

This clonotype has just a few counts. The chain couples TRBV12-3 or TRBV12-4 to TRBJ2-5, with 7 bases fitting TRBD2. V shed 3 bases, J shed 4 bases, and the junction held 5 bases outside the gene matches. The CDR3 sequence is 14 residues long. CDR3 sequence: CASSLGGRGETQYF. CDR3 bases: TGTGCCAGCAGTTTGGGGGGGAGAGGAGAGACCCAGTACTTC.

The V gene is TRBV5-6, the J gene TRBJ1-2; TRBD1 matches 10 bases. Germline assignment: CDR1 SGHDT and CDR2 YYEEEE. The junction had 12 bases not matched to a gene; V was cut back by 2 bases and J by 8 bases. The CDR3 has 16 amino acids. The CDR3 sequence: CASSLITGTGAGGYTF. Here the CDR3 DNA reads TGTGCCAGCAGCTTAATAACCGGGACAGGGGCAGGGGGCTACACCTTC.

The gene calls are TRBV25-1 and TRBJ1-1; possibly TRBD1 for D (5 bases). Per the germline V gene, CDR1 is MGHDK and CDR2 is SYGVNS. The length of the CDR3 is 16 residues. The V end lost 2 bases, the J end lost 0 bases, and 13 bases lay between the germline ends. CDR3 region: CASSEPGAVLNTEAFF. The CDR3 region has the DNA TGTGCCAGCAGTGAACCTGGGGCGGTTCTGAACACTGAAGCTTTCTTT. The full variable domain, with the rest looked up from reference TRBV25-1 and TRBJ1-1, is EADIYQTPRYLVIGTGKKITLECSQTMGHDKMYWYQQDPGMELHLIHYSYGVNSTEKGDLSSESTVSRIRTEHFPLTLESARPSHTSQYLCASSEPGAVLNTEAFFGQGTRLTVV.

This chain joins TRBV5-1 and TRBJ2-7; 8 nucleotides match TRBD1. The V and J ends lost 3 bases and 2 bases, in that order; junction bases with no gene match: 7. There are 15 residues in the CDR3. Per germline, CDR1 SGHRS and CDR2 YFSETQ. CDR3 sequence reads: CASSYRQGPTYEQYF. The CDR3 DNA reads as TGCGCCAGCAGCTACCGACAGGGGCCAACCTACGAGCAGTACTTC.

The chain carries TRBV6-1 and TRBJ2-7; tentative D call: TRBD2 (6 bases). V was shortened by 7 bases and J by 5 bases, with 21 bases between the two germline ends. The CDR3 contains 15 residues. Per the germline V gene, CDR1 is MNHNS and CDR2 is SASEGT. CDR3 DNA: TGTGCCAGCAATCCGCGGAGGGGCCTCCAAAACGAGCAGTACTTC. The encoded protein is CASNPRRGLQNEQYF.

The chain uses TRBV30 and TRBJ1-2; a weak D match, TRBD1 (5 bases). The V and J ends lost 4 bases and 7 bases respectively, with 16 bases between them. From germline, CDR1 is GTSNPN and CDR2 SVGIG (reference sequence). The CDR3 spans 13 residues. The CDR3 loop reads CAWTHLAGTGYTF. The CDR3 DNA reads as TGTGCCTGGACCCACCTGGCGGGGACTGGCTACACCTTC. The variable domain in full, with the rest retrieved from reference TRBV30 and TRBJ1-2, is SQTIHQWPATLVQPVGSPLSLECTVEGTSNPNLYWYRQAAGRGLQLLFYSVGIGQISSEVPQNLSASRPQDRQFILSSKKLLLSDSGFYLCAWTHLAGTGYTFGSGTRLTVV.

The genes are TRBV1 and TRBJ2-7. TRBV1 is tagged as a pseudogene. The CDR3 length is 16 residues. CDR3 protein: CTSSQGTSDGLGEQYF. The CDR3 coding sequence is TGCACCAGCAGCCAAGGAACTTCGGACGGGTTGGGGGAGCAGTACTTC.

This CDR3 is CASSGRAQETQYF. CDR3 sequence (DNA): TGTGCTTCCTCCGGGAGGGCCCAAGAGACCCAGTACTTC. The chain uses TRBV19 and TRBJ2-5, with 8 bases lining up with TRBD2. Germline values: CDR1 LNHDA, CDR2 SQIVND (reference sequence). The CDR3 spans 13 residues.

The chain combines TRBV3-1 with TRBJ2-1; no clear D gene. Trimming removed 4 bases at V and 5 bases at J, with 9 bases between. This CDR3 region has 13 residues. Germline CDR1 reads LGHDT; CDR2 reads YNNKEL (reference sequence). This CDR3 is CASSLHLDNEQFF. The CDR3 DNA reads as TGTGCCAGCAGCCTTCATCTAGACAATGAGCAGTTCTTC.

This chain links TRBV30 with TRBJ2-1; D not resolved. The CDR3 has 12 amino acids. With 0 bases removed from V and 8 bases from J, the gap between germline ends came to 8 bases. In germline, CDR1 is GTSNPN, CDR2 SVGIG (reference sequence). The CDR3 sequence: CAWSVIGYEQFF. CDR3 DNA sequence: TGTGCCTGGAGTGTAATTGGCTATGAGCAGTTCTTC.